Listed below are T cell receptor beta chains from one sample, sequenced in a study of T cells in Graves' hyperthyroidism and ophthalmopathy. TCRdb analysed the multiplex PCR reads with MiXCR anew, one entry per CDR3 protein. The sample consists of 600,000 or so distinct CDR3 sequences, roughly 15% of them appearing once. The sequencing input was blood. The receptors originated from a woman in her forties or fifties with Graves' ophthalmopathy. Each CDR3 is given with its conserved first and last residue. A D gene is named only where the DNA matches it firmly. Some rows mark clone size as missing; the rest say once, few, many or name a class of expanded clone.

j_call: TRBJ2-5; d_call: TRBD2; v_call: TRBV7-9; clone_size: many; cdr3_aa: CASSLVTSGPKETQYF; cdr3_nt: TGTGCCAGCAGCTTAGTGACTAGCGGACCGAAAGAGACCCAGTACTTC
j_call: TRBJ2-3; d_call: NA; v_call: TRBV9; clone_size: NA; cdr3_aa: CASSVVGAGTDTQYF; cdr3_nt: TGTGCCAGCAGCGTGGTGGGGGCCGGCACAGATACGCAGTATTTT
j_call: TRBJ1-2; d_call: NA; v_call: TRBV27; clone_size: NA; cdr3_aa: CASSLSRASYGYTF; cdr3_nt: TGTGCCAGCAGTTTATCGAGGGCTTCCTATGGCTACACCTTC
j_call: TRBJ1-1; d_call: NA; v_call: TRBV29-1; clone_size: many; cdr3_aa: CSVEQRMNTEAFF; cdr3_nt: TGCAGCGTTGAACAACGGATGAACACTGAAGCTTTCTTT
j_call: TRBJ1-4; d_call: TRBD1; v_call: TRBV20-1; clone_size: many; cdr3_aa: CSAIGQGREKLFF; cdr3_nt: TGCAGTGCTATCGGACAGGGCCGTGAAAAACTGTTTTTT
j_call: TRBJ2-1; d_call: TRBD2; v_call: TRBV14; clone_size: many; cdr3_aa: CASSQGLGSGRANEQFF; cdr3_nt: TGTGCCAGCAGCCAAGGGTTAGGGAGCGGGAGGGCCAATGAGCAGTTCTTC
j_call: TRBJ2-5; d_call: TRBD2; v_call: TRBV5-1; clone_size: NA; cdr3_aa: CASSFLPGPRTSGDQETRYF; cdr3_nt: TGCGCCAGCAGCTTCTTGCCGGGACCGCGGACTAGCGGAGATCAAGAGACCCGGTACTTC
j_call: TRBJ2-1; d_call: TRBD2; v_call: TRBV29-1; clone_size: few; cdr3_aa: CSVDSSGPNEQFF; cdr3_nt: TGCAGCGTTGACTCTAGCGGACCAAATGAGCAGTTCTTC
j_call: TRBJ1-1; d_call: NA; v_call: TRBV7-3; clone_size: NA; cdr3_aa: CASGLNGGAEAFF; cdr3_nt: TGTGCCAGCGGTCTAAACGGGGGCGCTGAAGCTTTCTTT
j_call: TRBJ1-5; d_call: NA; v_call: TRBV28; clone_size: NA; cdr3_aa: CASSWEGDLSNQPQHF; cdr3_nt: TGTGCCAGCAGTTGGGAGGGGGACCTGAGCAATCAGCCCCAGCATTTT
j_call: TRBJ2-5; d_call: NA; v_call: TRBV20-1; clone_size: NA; cdr3_aa: CSATGTQETQYF; cdr3_nt: TGCAGTGCCACCGGGACCCAAGAGACCCAGTACTTC
j_call: TRBJ1-1; d_call: TRBD1; v_call: TRBV28; clone_size: many; cdr3_aa: CASSFQGALNTEAFF; cdr3_nt: TGTGCCAGCAGTTTTCAGGGGGCGCTGAACACTGAAGCTTTCTTT
j_call: TRBJ1-2; d_call: TRBD1; v_call: TRBV20-1; clone_size: few; cdr3_aa: CSARDPTGAENYGYTF; cdr3_nt: TGCAGTGCTAGAGACCCGACAGGGGCAGAAAACTATGGCTACACCTTC
j_call: TRBJ2-3; d_call: NA; v_call: TRBV5-1; clone_size: many; cdr3_aa: CASSLDGHSTDTQYF; cdr3_nt: TGCGCCAGCAGCTTGGACGGTCATAGCACAGATACGCAGTATTTT
j_call: TRBJ1-5; d_call: NA; v_call: TRBV20-1; clone_size: few; cdr3_aa: CSATESSSNQPQHF; cdr3_nt: TGCAGTGCCACCGAGTCCTCGAGCAATCAGCCCCAGCATTTT
j_call: TRBJ1-2; d_call: TRBD1; v_call: TRBV28; clone_size: NA; cdr3_aa: CASRQGQGYYGYTF; cdr3_nt: TGTGCCAGCCGACAGGGACAGGGGTACTATGGCTACACCTTC
j_call: TRBJ1-5; d_call: NA; v_call: TRBV27; clone_size: few; cdr3_aa: CASSMWGVQPQHF; cdr3_nt: TGTGCCAGCAGTATGTGGGGGGTTCAGCCCCAGCATTTT
j_call: TRBJ2-7; d_call: TRBD2; v_call: TRBV29-1; clone_size: NA; cdr3_aa: CSVDSGSGLEQYF; cdr3_nt: TGCAGCGTTGACAGCGGGAGTGGGCTCGAGCAGTACTTC
j_call: TRBJ2-7; d_call: NA; v_call: TRBV12-3/TRBV12-4; clone_size: NA; cdr3_aa: CASSQLGAYEQYF; cdr3_nt: TGTGCCAGCAGCCAACTTGGGGCCTACGAGCAGTACTTC
j_call: TRBJ1-2; d_call: TRBD1; v_call: TRBV19; clone_size: NA; cdr3_aa: CASRSDRNYGYTF; cdr3_nt: TGTGCCAGTAGGTCGGACAGGAACTATGGCTACACCTTC
j_call: TRBJ1-2; d_call: NA; v_call: TRBV27; clone_size: many; cdr3_aa: CASSLSTANYGYTF; cdr3_nt: TGTGCCAGCAGTTTATCCACAGCGAACTATGGCTACACCTTC
j_call: TRBJ2-2; d_call: NA; v_call: TRBV5-4; clone_size: NA; cdr3_aa: CASSLVHSTGEPFF; cdr3_nt: TGTGCCAGCAGCTTGGTACATTCCACCGGGGAGCCGTTTTTT
j_call: TRBJ2-7; d_call: TRBD2; v_call: TRBV7-8; clone_size: many; cdr3_aa: CASSNLKTLGLRSYEQYF; cdr3_nt: TGTGCCAGCAGTAATCTAAAAACCCTGGGACTAAGGTCCTACGAGCAGTACTTC
j_call: TRBJ2-3; d_call: NA; v_call: TRBV24-1; clone_size: NA; cdr3_aa: CATSDLGADTQYF; cdr3_nt: TGTGCCACCAGTGATTTGGGGGCAGATACGCAGTATTTT
j_call: TRBJ2-7; d_call: NA; v_call: TRBV11-2; clone_size: many; cdr3_aa: CASSLDHSQYEQYF; cdr3_nt: TGTGCCAGCAGCTTAGATCACTCCCAATACGAGCAGTACTTC
j_call: TRBJ2-7; d_call: NA; v_call: TRBV20-1; clone_size: many; cdr3_aa: CSASEGSYEQYF; cdr3_nt: TGCAGTGCTAGCGAGGGTTCCTACGAGCAGTACTTC
j_call: TRBJ2-1; d_call: TRBD2; v_call: TRBV6-2/TRBV6-3; clone_size: many; cdr3_aa: CASSYRRLAGGSRRNEQFF; cdr3_nt: TGTGCCAGCAGTTACAGGAGACTAGCGGGAGGGTCCCGCCGCAATGAGCAGTTCTTC
j_call: TRBJ2-3; d_call: TRBD2; v_call: TRBV4-3; clone_size: NA; cdr3_aa: CASSRFTSGSPDTQYF; cdr3_nt: TGCGCCAGCAGCCGATTTACTAGCGGGAGCCCCGATACGCAGTATTTT
j_call: TRBJ2-7; d_call: NA; v_call: TRBV29-1; clone_size: NA; cdr3_aa: CSVEDLAYEQYF; cdr3_nt: TGCAGCGTTGAAGATTTAGCCTACGAGCAGTACTTC
j_call: TRBJ2-1; d_call: TRBD1; v_call: TRBV18; clone_size: few; cdr3_aa: CASSPKRGTGENEQFF; cdr3_nt: TGTGCCAGCTCACCCAAACGCGGGACAGGGGAAAATGAGCAGTTCTTC
j_call: TRBJ2-7; d_call: TRBD1; v_call: TRBV20-1; clone_size: NA; cdr3_aa: CSGPGQGTYEQYF; cdr3_nt: TGCAGTGGGCCGGGACAGGGAACCTACGAGCAGTACTTC
j_call: TRBJ2-2; d_call: NA; v_call: TRBV5-5; clone_size: many; cdr3_aa: CASKRTPNTGELFF; cdr3_nt: TGTGCCAGCAAAAGGACGCCGAACACCGGGGAGCTGTTTTTT
j_call: TRBJ2-1; d_call: NA; v_call: TRBV5-1; clone_size: many; cdr3_aa: CASSLVARGSYNEQFF; cdr3_nt: TGCGCCAGCAGCTTGGTGGCCCGGGGTTCCTACAATGAGCAGTTCTTC
j_call: TRBJ2-7; d_call: NA; v_call: TRBV19; clone_size: many; cdr3_aa: CASSIGGAAYEQYF; cdr3_nt: TGTGCCAGTAGTATTGGAGGGGCGGCCTACGAGCAGTACTTC
j_call: TRBJ2-7; d_call: NA; v_call: TRBV6-6; clone_size: many; cdr3_aa: CASSYSWGLGAYEQYF; cdr3_nt: TGTGCCAGCAGTTACTCATGGGGCCTTGGAGCATACGAGCAGTACTTC
j_call: TRBJ1-1; d_call: NA; v_call: TRBV14; clone_size: few; cdr3_aa: CASSQEEMDREAFF; cdr3_nt: TGTGCCAGCAGCCAAGAAGAGATGGACAGAGAAGCTTTCTTT
j_call: TRBJ1-4; d_call: TRBD1; v_call: TRBV30; clone_size: few; cdr3_aa: CAWNRGQAEKLFF; cdr3_nt: TGTGCCTGGAATCGGGGACAGGCTGAAAAACTGTTTTTT
j_call: TRBJ2-7; d_call: TRBD2; v_call: TRBV10-3; clone_size: NA; cdr3_aa: CAISPPKRDFYEQYF; cdr3_nt: TGTGCCATCAGCCCCCCTAAGCGGGACTTCTACGAGCAGTACTTC
j_call: TRBJ2-2; d_call: NA; v_call: TRBV9; clone_size: few; cdr3_aa: CASSVGSSAGELFF; cdr3_nt: TGTGCCAGCAGCGTAGGCTCTAGCGCCGGGGAGCTGTTTTTT
j_call: TRBJ1-5; d_call: TRBD1; v_call: TRBV28; clone_size: NA; cdr3_aa: CASTYPTGSSNQPQHF; cdr3_nt: TGTGCCAGCACCTACCCGACAGGGAGTAGCAATCAGCCCCAGCATTTT
j_call: TRBJ1-4; d_call: NA; v_call: TRBV2; clone_size: NA; cdr3_aa: CASSERGGNEKLFF; cdr3_nt: TGTGCCAGCAGTGAAAGAGGGGGGAATGAAAAACTGTTTTTT
j_call: TRBJ2-3; d_call: TRBD2; v_call: TRBV28; clone_size: many; cdr3_aa: CASNLGLAGLGTDTQYF; cdr3_nt: TGTGCCAGCAACCTAGGACTAGCGGGTTTGGGCACAGATACGCAGTATTTT
j_call: TRBJ2-7; d_call: NA; v_call: TRBV11-2; clone_size: many; cdr3_aa: CASSLDLRMYEQYF; cdr3_nt: TGTGCCAGCAGCTTAGATCTTCGGATGTACGAGCAGTACTTC
j_call: TRBJ2-4; d_call: TRBD1; v_call: TRBV28; clone_size: NA; cdr3_aa: CASSQGTGIALSKNIQYF; cdr3_nt: TGTGCCAGCAGCCAAGGGACAGGGATCGCCTTGTCCAAAAACATTCAGTACTTC
j_call: TRBJ1-1; d_call: NA; v_call: TRBV12-3/TRBV12-4; clone_size: few; cdr3_aa: CASRRRTEAFF; cdr3_nt: TGTGCCAGCAGGCGCCGGACTGAAGCTTTCTTT
j_call: TRBJ2-3; d_call: NA; v_call: TRBV19; clone_size: NA; cdr3_aa: CASSIAGRTTDTQYF; cdr3_nt: TGTGCCAGTAGTATAGCGGGCAGAACCACAGATACGCAGTATTTT
j_call: TRBJ2-3; d_call: TRBD2; v_call: TRBV7-3; clone_size: many; cdr3_aa: CASSLTSGGRTDTQYF; cdr3_nt: TGTGCCAGCAGCTTAACCTCGGGGGGACGCACAGATACGCAGTATTTT
j_call: TRBJ1-1; d_call: NA; v_call: TRBV11-3; clone_size: NA; cdr3_aa: CASSLVGETEAFF; cdr3_nt: TGTGCCAGCAGCTTAGTTGGGGAGACTGAAGCTTTCTTT
j_call: TRBJ1-1; d_call: NA; v_call: TRBV6-2/TRBV6-3; clone_size: few; cdr3_aa: CASSGAVRTEAFF; cdr3_nt: TGTGCCAGCAGTGGGGCAGTCCGCACTGAAGCTTTCTTT
j_call: TRBJ2-7; d_call: TRBD1; v_call: TRBV12-3/TRBV12-4; clone_size: many; cdr3_aa: CASSSRDRSTYEQYF; cdr3_nt: TGTGCCAGCAGTTCCCGGGACAGGTCGACTTACGAGCAGTACTTC
j_call: TRBJ2-1; d_call: TRBD2; v_call: TRBV5-1; clone_size: many; cdr3_aa: CASSLGLAGAPYNEQFF; cdr3_nt: TGCGCCAGCAGCTTGGGACTAGCGGGAGCGCCCTACAATGAGCAGTTCTTC